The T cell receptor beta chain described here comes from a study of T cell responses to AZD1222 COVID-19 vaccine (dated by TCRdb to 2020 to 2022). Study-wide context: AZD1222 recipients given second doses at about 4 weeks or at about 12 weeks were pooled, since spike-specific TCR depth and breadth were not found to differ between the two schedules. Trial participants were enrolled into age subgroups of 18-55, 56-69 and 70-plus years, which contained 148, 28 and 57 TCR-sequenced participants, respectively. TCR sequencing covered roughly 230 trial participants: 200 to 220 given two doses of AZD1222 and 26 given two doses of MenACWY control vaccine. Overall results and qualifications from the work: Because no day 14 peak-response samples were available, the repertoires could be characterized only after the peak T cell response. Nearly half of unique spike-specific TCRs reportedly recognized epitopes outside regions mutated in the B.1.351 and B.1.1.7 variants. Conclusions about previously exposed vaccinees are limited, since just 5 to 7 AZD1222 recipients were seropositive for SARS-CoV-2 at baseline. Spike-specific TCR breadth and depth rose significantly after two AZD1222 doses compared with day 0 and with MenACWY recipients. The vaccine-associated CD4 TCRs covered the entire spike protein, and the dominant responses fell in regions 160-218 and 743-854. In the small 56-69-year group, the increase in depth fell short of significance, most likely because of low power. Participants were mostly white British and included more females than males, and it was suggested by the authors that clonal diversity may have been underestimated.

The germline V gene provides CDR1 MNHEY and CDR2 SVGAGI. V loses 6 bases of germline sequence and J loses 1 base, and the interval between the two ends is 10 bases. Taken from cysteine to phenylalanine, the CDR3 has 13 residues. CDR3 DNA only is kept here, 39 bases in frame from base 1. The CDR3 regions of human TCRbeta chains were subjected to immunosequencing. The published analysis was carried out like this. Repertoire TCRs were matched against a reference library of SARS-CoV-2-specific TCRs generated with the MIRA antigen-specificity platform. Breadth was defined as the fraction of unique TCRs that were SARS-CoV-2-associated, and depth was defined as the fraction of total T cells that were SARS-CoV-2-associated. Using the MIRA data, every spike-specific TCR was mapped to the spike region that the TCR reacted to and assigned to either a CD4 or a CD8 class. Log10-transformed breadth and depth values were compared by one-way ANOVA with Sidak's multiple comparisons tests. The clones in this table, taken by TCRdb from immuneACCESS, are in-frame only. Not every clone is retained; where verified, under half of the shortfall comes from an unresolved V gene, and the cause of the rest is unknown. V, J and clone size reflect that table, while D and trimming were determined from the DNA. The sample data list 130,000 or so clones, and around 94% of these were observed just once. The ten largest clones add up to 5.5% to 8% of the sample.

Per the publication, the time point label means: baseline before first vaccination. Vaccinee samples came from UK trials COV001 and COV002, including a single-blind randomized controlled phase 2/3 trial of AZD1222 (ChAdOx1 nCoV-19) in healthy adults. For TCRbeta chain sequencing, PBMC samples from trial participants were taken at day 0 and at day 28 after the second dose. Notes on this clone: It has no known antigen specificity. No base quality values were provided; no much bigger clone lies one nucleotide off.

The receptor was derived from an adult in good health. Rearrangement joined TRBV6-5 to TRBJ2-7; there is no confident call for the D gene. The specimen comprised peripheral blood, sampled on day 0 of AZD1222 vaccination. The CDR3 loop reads CASSLQISYEQYF. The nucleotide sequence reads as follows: TGTGCCAGCAGCCTCCAGATTTCCTACGAGCAGTACTTC.